These T cell receptor beta chains were read from a single sample in a study of blood T cell repertoires in COVID-19. Measured with immunoSEQ multiplex PCR; TCRdb has only the in-frame clones, and not every one. The repertoire holds fewer than 120,000 clones, with roughly 80% as singletons. The sample was peripheral blood. Receptor source: a woman in her sixties with acute or convalescent COVID-19. CDR3s include the opening cysteine and the closing phenylalanine or tryptophan.

v_gene: TRBV4-1; len: 15; CDR3aa: CASSQDQAGAVGYTF
v_gene: TRBV30; len: 13; CDR3aa: CAWTSRGANEQFF
v_gene: TRBV24-1; len: 17; CDR3aa: CATSDFNAPQGPDTQYF
v_gene: TRBV11-2; len: 15; CDR3aa: CASSFGLGSYNEQFF
v_gene: TRBV2; len: 14; CDR3aa: CASSGGQNNEKLFF
v_gene: TRBV5-1; len: 15; CDR3aa: CASSRGTAGYNEQFF
v_gene: TRBV7-7; len: 15; CDR3aa: CASSLASRVTGELFF
v_gene: TRBV10-2; len: 15; CDR3aa: CASRSSQGLNQPQHF
v_gene: TRBV9; len: 16; CDR3aa: CASSGGRRSGDTEAFF
v_gene: TRBV6-4; len: 15; CDR3aa: CASSDQTGGGQPQHF
v_gene: TRBV11-2; len: 15; CDR3aa: CASSLEKEMNTEAFF
v_gene: TRBV5-5; len: 14; CDR3aa: CASSFMTQGAEAFF
v_gene: TRBV4-2; len: 18; CDR3aa: CASSQDLAGGRGGGELFF
v_gene: TRBV7-8; len: 18; CDR3aa: CASSPHQGAGPINQPQHF
v_gene: TRBV5-1; len: 14; CDR3aa: CASRLTEAGNTIYF
v_gene: TRBV4-3; len: 14; CDR3aa: CASSQGRTLNEQFF
v_gene: TRBV7-9; len: 16; CDR3aa: CASSFLERGGWETQYF
v_gene: TRBV24-1; len: 18; CDR3aa: CATSDFPHSGGGTGELFF
v_gene: TRBV7-3; len: 13; CDR3aa: CASSPGGEAGAFF
v_gene: TRBV5-4; len: 15; CDR3aa: CASSFERGSTDTQYF
v_gene: TRBV7-9; len: 17; CDR3aa: CASSFDRRGGSTYEQYF
v_gene: TRBV28; len: 15; CDR3aa: CASSLSSGYFRTQYF
v_gene: TRBV5-5; len: 16; CDR3aa: CASSWDRSSYNSPLHF
v_gene: TRBV7-7; len: 14; CDR3aa: CASSSSTGDREQYF
v_gene: TRBV28; len: 14; CDR3aa: CASSLRQMNTEAFF
v_gene: TRBV9; len: 13; CDR3aa: CASSGGSPYEQYF
v_gene: TRBV3-1/TRBV3-2; len: 18; CDR3aa: CASSQVWLAGGQQETQYF
v_gene: TRBV4-3; len: 14; CDR3aa: CASSQDFSDYGYTF
v_gene: TRBV2; len: 14; CDR3aa: CASNRDSAYYEQYF
v_gene: TRBV7-2; len: 15; CDR3aa: CASSRSGSLTGELFF
v_gene: TRBV5-4; len: 15; CDR3aa: CASSLAGGGQETQYF
v_gene: TRBV3-1/TRBV3-2; len: 16; CDR3aa: CASSQDVTDSNYGYTF
v_gene: TRBV7-9; len: 14; CDR3aa: CASSLTGRGSPLHF
v_gene: TRBV5-4; len: 13; CDR3aa: CASTTSKGDTQYF
v_gene: TRBV5-4; len: 15; CDR3aa: CASSLPGTATDTQYF
v_gene: TRBV5-1; len: 13; CDR3aa: CASSQGPGNTIYF
v_gene: TRBV29-1; len: 13; CDR3aa: CSVGDRGSYGYTF
v_gene: TRBV19; len: 16; CDR3aa: CASRLGTSVRANVLTF
v_gene: TRBV28; len: 14; CDR3aa: CASSLGTDYRGYTF
v_gene: TRBV4-2; len: 16; CDR3aa: CASSQDGAGEDYGYTF
v_gene: TRBV11-3; len: 17; CDR3aa: CASSFPPAGTYNSPLHF
v_gene: TRBV3-1/TRBV3-2; len: 15; CDR3aa: CASSGTGGDTGELFF
v_gene: TRBV11-3; len: 15; CDR3aa: CASSTSGTPAYEQYF
v_gene: TRBV2; len: 15; CDR3aa: CAGRRSGGSTDTQYF
v_gene: TRBV6-5; len: 14; CDR3aa: CASTKTGLQETQYF
v_gene: TRBV5-6; len: 15; CDR3aa: CASSLGWDTNQPQHF
v_gene: TRBV11-2; len: 15; CDR3aa: CASSPLTGMNYGYTF
v_gene: TRBV11-2; len: 15; CDR3aa: CASSLDRQGIDTQYF
v_gene: TRBV9; len: 16; CDR3aa: CASSVDGGGGSEKLFF
v_gene: TRBV12-3/TRBV12-4; len: 13; CDR3aa: CASRTGGEQPQHF
v_gene: TRBV7-2; len: 14; CDR3aa: CASTPLRDSNEQFF
v_gene: TRBV7-9; len: 14; CDR3aa: CASRKTGYNSPLHF
v_gene: TRBV27; len: 10; CDR3aa: CASTVETQYF
v_gene: TRBV4-1; len: 16; CDR3aa: CASSQTTGTGAYGYTF
v_gene: TRBV9; len: 16; CDR3aa: CASSSGTEDPTDTQYF
v_gene: TRBV6-5; len: 12; CDR3aa: CASRLGADTQYF
v_gene: TRBV13; len: 15; CDR3aa: CASSAKGTGDYGYTF
v_gene: TRBV7-3; len: 14; CDR3aa: CASSFSSGYYEQYF
v_gene: TRBV4-2; len: 17; CDR3aa: CASSQGGRAGGRAEAFF
v_gene: TRBV6-4; len: 15; CDR3aa: CASSATGDGTGELFF